What follows describes a single T cell receptor (beta chain). Its antigen remains unidentified. These data originate in a study of T cells in Graves' hyperthyroidism and ophthalmopathy. Findings and caveats of the study: Most thyroid clonotypes expanded above 0.001 appeared in blood too. In simple terms, a model built on 13 V-J features told ophthalmopathy apart from stable hyperthyroidism.

Diagnoses were made from clinical symptoms, serum measures (thyroxine and TRAb), thyroid ultrasound and orbital computed tomography. Fresh peripheral blood, 10 ml, yielded the PBMCs. The CDR3 spans 14 residues. Germline V lookup: CDR1 LNHDA, CDR2 SQIVND (reference sequence). V lost 3 bases to trimming and J lost 3 bases; unmatched junction nucleotides: 3. RNA transcripts provided the source from which TCR beta CDR3 regions were amplified. Primed by the HTBI set, a first-round RT-PCR was run on the TCR CDR3. TCRdb re-analysed the multiplex PCR reads in MiXCR, keeping a single row per CDR3 protein. Of 400,000 to 600,000 distinct CDR3 sequences in the sample, around 21% are singletons; the top ten hold 26%.

This receptor was taken from a man younger than 35 with Graves' hyperthyroidism. The sequenced sample was blood. The rearrangement links TRBV19 to TRBJ1-2, with 8 positions matching TRBD1. This CDR3 is CASSIGQGHYGYTF. The DNA of the CDR3 is TGTGCCAGTAGTATCGGACAGGGCCACTATGGCTACACCTTC.